This entry lists 8 T cell receptor beta chains sequenced from one sample in a study of human T cells and chemical hapten exposure. The time point denotes: patch test 3, about 24 weeks after DPC sensitization. The treatment is: therapeutic diphenylcyclopropenone sensitization with weekly scalp DPC. TCRdb re-derived calls from the RACE reads in MiXCR, one entry per CDR3 protein. The profile shows about 200,000 distinct CDR3 sequences, under 30% of them singletons. Sequencing was performed on whole blood, taken in connection with sensitization to the hapten diphenylcyclopropenone (DPC). The receptors were gathered from a middle-aged woman with alopecia areata. Some clones in this sample may be carry-over from other donors' samples.

The chain combines TRBV7-8 with TRBJ2-7; D uncertain. CDR1 and CDR2 from the germline V gene are SGHVS and FQNEAQ. The length of the CDR3 is 14 residues. Trimming left V 4 bases short and J 0 bases short, with 10 bases between. The CDR3 is CASSSLTTSYEQYF. The CDR3 DNA follows: TGTGCCAGCAGCTCGTTAACGACCTCCTACGAGCAGTACTTC.

This chain uses TRBV7-2 with TRBJ2-1, with D tentatively TRBD1 (5 bases). The germline V gene encodes CDR1 SGHTA and CDR2 FQGNSA. CDR3 length equals 13 residues. Trimming left V 4 bases short and J 2 bases short, with 6 bases between. The CDR3: CASSSRAYNEQFF. In DNA form, the CDR3 reads TGTGCCAGCAGCTCCAGGGCCTACAATGAGCAGTTCTTC.

In its sample, this clonotype was seen a few times. This chain uses TRBV7-2 with TRBJ2-1, with TRBD2 matching 9 bases. With 1 base clipped from V and 7 bases from J, the junction kept 5 bases outside the gene matches. This CDR3 region has 15 residues. CDR1 and CDR2 (germline): SGHTA, FQGNSA. The CDR3 DNA reads as TGTGCCAGCAGCTTAGGTAGCGGGAGTGGGAATGAGCAGTTCTTC. It translates to CASSLGSGSGNEQFF.

This clonotype has only a few counts. This chain uses TRBV3-1 with TRBJ1-4; D not resolved. The CDR3 consists of 12 residues. CDR1 is LGHDT, CDR2 YNNKEL, per germline (reference sequence). Trimming cost V 4 bases and J 6 bases, with 6 bases left between them. DNA of the CDR3: TGTGCCAGCAGCCCCCAAGATGAAAAACTGTTTTTT. It translates to CASSPQDEKLFF.

The J gene is TRBJ2-2, the V gene TRBV18; TRBD2 aligns across 7 bases. With 6 bases clipped from V and 6 bases from J, the junction kept 13 bases outside the gene matches. This CDR3 is built from 16 residues. CDR1 is KGHSH, CDR2 LQKENI, per germline. The CDR3 nucleotides read TGTGCCAGCTCGCCCGGAGCGGGATCTAACGCCGGGGAGCTGTTTTTT. Protein: CASSPGAGSNAGELFF. The variable domain in full, completed from reference TRBV18 and TRBJ2-2, reads NAGVMQNPRHLVRRRGQEARLRCSPMKGHSHVYWYRQLPEEGLKFMVYLQKENIIDESGMPKERFSAEFPKEGPSILRIQQVVRGDSAAYFCASSPGAGSNAGELFFGEGSRLTVL.

This clonotype was counted a single time. J is TRBJ2-1 and V is TRBV7-9; D gene unclear. This CDR3 comprises 15 residues. Germline loops: CDR1 SEHNR, CDR2 FQNEAQ (reference sequence). V lost 4 bases, J lost 2 bases, and 12 bases lay in between. The CDR3 loop reads CASSSSGVPYNEQFF. In nucleotides, the CDR3 is TGTGCCAGCAGCTCGTCCGGAGTTCCCTACAATGAGCAGTTCTTC.

Only a few counts were recorded for this clonotype. The chain employs TRBV4-2 and TRBJ1-2; weak D call: TRBD1 (5 bases). V gave up 0 bases and J gave up 8 bases, with 16 bases separating them. Germline loops: CDR1 LGHNA, CDR2 YNFKEQ. The CDR3 has 15 amino acids. CDR3 amino acids: CASSQDGAEVDGYTF. The DNA of the CDR3 is TGTGCCAGCAGCCAAGATGGGGCAGAGGTGGACGGCTACACCTTC.

This clonotype was seen a handful of times. V gene TRBV7-2 combines with J gene TRBJ2-1; perhaps TRBD1 as D (6 bases). V lost 4 bases and J lost 4, with 14 bases in between. The V gene's germline CDR1 is SGHTA and CDR2 FQGNSA. The CDR3 sequence is 15 residues long. In DNA, the CDR3 is TGTGCCAGCAGCTCCCCCCCCGGACAGTACAATGAGCAGTTCTTC. This sequence encodes CASSSPPGQYNEQFF.